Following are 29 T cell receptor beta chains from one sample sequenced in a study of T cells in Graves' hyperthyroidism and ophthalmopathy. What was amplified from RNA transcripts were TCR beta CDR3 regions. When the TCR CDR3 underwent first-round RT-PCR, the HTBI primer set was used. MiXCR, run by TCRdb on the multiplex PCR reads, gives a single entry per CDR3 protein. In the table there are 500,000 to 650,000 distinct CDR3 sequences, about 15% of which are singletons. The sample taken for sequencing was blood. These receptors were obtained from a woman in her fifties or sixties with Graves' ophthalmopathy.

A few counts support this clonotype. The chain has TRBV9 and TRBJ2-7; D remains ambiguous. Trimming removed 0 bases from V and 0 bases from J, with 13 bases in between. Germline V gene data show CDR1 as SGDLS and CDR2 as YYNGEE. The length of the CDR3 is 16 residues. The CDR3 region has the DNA TGTGCCAGCAGCGTAGGAGGTCCTCACCTCTCCTACGAGCAGTACTTC. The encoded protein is CASSVGGPHLSYEQYF.

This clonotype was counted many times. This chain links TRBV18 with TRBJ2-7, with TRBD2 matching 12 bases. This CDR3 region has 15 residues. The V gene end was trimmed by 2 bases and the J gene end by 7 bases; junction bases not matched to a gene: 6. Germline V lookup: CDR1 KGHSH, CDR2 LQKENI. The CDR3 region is CASSPGLAGIGEQYF. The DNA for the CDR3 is TGTGCCAGCTCACCAGGACTAGCGGGAATAGGGGAGCAGTACTTC.

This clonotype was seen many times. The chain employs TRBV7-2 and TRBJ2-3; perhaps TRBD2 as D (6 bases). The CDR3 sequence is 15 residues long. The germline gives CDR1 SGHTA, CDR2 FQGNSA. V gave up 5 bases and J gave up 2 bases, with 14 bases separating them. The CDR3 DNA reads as TGTGCCAGCAGCACCGGGACTGGACTCACAGATACGCAGTATTTT. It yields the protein CASSTGTGLTDTQYF.

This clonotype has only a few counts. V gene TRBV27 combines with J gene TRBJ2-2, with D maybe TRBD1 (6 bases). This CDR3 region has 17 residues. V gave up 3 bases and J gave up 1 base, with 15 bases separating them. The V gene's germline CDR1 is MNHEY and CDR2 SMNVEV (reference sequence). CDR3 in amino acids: CASSFTLGGQNTGELFF. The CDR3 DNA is TGTGCCAGCAGTTTTACTCTTGGGGGACAGAACACCGGGGAGCTGTTTTTT.

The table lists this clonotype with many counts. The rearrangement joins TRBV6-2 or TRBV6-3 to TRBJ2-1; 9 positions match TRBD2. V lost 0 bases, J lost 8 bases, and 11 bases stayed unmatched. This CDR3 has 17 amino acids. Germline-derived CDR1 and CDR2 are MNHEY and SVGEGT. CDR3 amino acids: CASSYSLAGGRIDEQFF. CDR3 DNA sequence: TGTGCCAGCAGTTACTCTTTGGCGGGAGGGCGTATCGATGAGCAGTTCTTC.

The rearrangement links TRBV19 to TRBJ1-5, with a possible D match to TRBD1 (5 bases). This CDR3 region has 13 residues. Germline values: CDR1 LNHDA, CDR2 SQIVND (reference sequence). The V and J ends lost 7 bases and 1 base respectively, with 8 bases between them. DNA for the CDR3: TGTGCCAGTAATGAGGGGAGCAATCAGCCCCAGCATTTT. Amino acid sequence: CASNEGSNQPQHF.

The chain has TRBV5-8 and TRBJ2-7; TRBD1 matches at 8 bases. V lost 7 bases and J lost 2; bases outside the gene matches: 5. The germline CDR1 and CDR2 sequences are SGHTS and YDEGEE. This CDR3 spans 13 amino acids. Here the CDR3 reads CASGTGATYEQYF. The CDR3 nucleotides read TGTGCCAGCGGGACAGGCGCTACCTACGAGCAGTACTTC.

In nucleotides, the CDR3 is TGTGCTAGTGGTTTCCCCGGCGCCTGGGATGAGCAGTTCTTC. As protein: CASGFPGAWDEQFF. The genes are TRBV12-5 and TRBJ2-1, with D unresolved. CDR1 and CDR2 from the germline V gene are LGHNT and FRNRAP. V shed 3 bases and J shed 8 bases, with 14 bases lying between them. This CDR3 is 14 amino acids long. The whole variable domain, filled in from reference TRBV12-5 and TRBJ2-1, reads DARVTQTPRHKVTEMGQEVTMRCQPILGHNTVFWYRQTMMQGLELLAYFRNRAPLDDSGMPKDRFSAEMPDATLATLKIQPSEPRDSAVYFCASGFPGAWDEQFFGPGTRLTVL.

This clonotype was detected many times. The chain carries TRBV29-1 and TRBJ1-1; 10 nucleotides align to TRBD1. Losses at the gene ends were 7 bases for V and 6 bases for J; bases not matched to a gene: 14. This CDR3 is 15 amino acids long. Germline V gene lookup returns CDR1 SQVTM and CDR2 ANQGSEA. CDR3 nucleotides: TGCAGCGCTCAAGCCGGGACAGGGGTCTTTGCTGAAGCTTTCTTT. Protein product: CSAQAGTGVFAEAFF.

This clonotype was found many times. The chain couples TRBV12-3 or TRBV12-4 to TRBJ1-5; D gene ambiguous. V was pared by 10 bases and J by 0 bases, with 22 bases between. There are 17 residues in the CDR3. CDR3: CATTSGSLALSNQPQHF. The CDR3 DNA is TGTGCCACCACAAGCGGCTCACTTGCACTTAGCAATCAGCCCCAGCATTTT.

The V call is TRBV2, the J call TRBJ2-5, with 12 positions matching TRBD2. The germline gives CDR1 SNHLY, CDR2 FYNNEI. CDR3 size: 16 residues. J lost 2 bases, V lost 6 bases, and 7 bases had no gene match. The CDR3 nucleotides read TGTGCCAGCAGGGGAACTAGCGGGAGGAGTCAAGAGACCCAGTACTTC. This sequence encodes CASRGTSGRSQETQYF.

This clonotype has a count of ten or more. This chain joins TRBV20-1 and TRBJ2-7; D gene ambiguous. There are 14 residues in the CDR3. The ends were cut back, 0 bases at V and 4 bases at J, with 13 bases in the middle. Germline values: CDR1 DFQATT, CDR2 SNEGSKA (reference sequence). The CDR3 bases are TGCAGTGCTAGAGATGTTAGGGTACTTTACGAGCAGTACTTC. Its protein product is CSARDVRVLYEQYF.

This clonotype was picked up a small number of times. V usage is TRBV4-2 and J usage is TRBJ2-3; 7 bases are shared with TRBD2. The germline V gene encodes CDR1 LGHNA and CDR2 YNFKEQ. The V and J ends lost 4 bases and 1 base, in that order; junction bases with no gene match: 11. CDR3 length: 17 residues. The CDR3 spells CASSPSGGSGGTDTQYF. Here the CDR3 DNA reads TGTGCCAGCAGCCCAAGTGGCGGGAGCGGAGGCACAGATACGCAGTATTTT.

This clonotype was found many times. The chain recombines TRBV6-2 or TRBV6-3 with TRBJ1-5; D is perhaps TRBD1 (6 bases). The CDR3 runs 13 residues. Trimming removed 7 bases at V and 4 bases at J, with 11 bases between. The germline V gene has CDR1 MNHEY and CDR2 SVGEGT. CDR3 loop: CASNDRLNQPQHF. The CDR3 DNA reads TGTGCCAGCAACGACAGGTTGAATCAGCCCCAGCATTTT.

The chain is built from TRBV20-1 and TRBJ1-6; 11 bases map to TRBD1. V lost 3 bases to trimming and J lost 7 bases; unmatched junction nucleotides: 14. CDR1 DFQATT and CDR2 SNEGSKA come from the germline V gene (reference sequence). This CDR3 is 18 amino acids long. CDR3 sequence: CSASKLGTRTGGNSPLHF. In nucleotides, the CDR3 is TGCAGTGCTAGCAAATTAGGAACCCGGACAGGGGGCAATTCACCCCTCCACTTT.

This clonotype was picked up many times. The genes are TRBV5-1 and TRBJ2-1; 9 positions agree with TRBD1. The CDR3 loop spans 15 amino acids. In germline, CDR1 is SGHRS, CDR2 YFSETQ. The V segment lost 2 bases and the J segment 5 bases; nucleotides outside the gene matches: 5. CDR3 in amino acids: CASSLQGASNNEQFF. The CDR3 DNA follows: TGCGCCAGCAGCTTACAGGGGGCGTCGAACAATGAGCAGTTCTTC. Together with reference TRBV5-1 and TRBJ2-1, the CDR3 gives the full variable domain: KAGVTQTPRYLIKTRGQQVTLSCSPISGHRSVSWYQQTPGQGLQFLFEYFSETQRNKGNFPGRFSGRQFSNSRSEMNVSTLELGDSALYLCASSLQGASNNEQFFGPGTRLTVL.

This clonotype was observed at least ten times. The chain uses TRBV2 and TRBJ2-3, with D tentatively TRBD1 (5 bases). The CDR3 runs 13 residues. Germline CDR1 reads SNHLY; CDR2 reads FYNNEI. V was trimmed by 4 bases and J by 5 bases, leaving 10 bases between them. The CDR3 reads CASSGTNGDTQYF. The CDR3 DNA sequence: TGTGCCAGCAGTGGGACAAATGGAGATACGCAGTATTTT.

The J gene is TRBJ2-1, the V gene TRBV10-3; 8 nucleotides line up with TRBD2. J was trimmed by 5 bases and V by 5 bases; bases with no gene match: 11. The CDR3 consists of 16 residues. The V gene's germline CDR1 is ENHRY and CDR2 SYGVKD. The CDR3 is CAISTTTTGGDNEQFF. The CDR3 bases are TGTGCCATCAGTACGACCACGACGGGAGGGGACAATGAGCAGTTCTTC.

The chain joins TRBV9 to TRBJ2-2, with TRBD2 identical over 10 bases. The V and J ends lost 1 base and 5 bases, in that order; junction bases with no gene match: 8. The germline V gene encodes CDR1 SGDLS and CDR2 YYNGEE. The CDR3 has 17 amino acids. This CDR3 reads CASSVQREGPRTGELFF. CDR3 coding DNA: TGTGCCAGCAGCGTACAGCGGGAGGGCCCGCGGACCGGGGAGCTGTTTTTT.

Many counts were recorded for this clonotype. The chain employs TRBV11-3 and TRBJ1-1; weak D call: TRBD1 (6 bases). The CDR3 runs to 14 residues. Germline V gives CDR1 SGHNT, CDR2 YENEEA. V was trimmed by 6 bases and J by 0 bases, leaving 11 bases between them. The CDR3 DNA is TGTGCCAGCAGACCCGGGACATTGAACACTGAAGCTTTCTTT. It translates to CASRPGTLNTEAFF.

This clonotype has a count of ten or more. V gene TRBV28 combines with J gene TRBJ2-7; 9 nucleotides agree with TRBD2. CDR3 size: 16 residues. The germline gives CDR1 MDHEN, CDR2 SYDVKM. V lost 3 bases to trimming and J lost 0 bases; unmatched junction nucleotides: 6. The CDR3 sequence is CASSFPSSGGSYEQYF. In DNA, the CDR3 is TGTGCCAGCAGTTTCCCCAGTAGCGGGGGCTCCTACGAGCAGTACTTC.

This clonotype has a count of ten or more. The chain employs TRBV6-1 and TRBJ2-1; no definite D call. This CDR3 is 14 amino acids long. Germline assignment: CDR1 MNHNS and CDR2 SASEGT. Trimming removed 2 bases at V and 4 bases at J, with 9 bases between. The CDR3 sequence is CASSEFWSYNEQFF. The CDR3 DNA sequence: TGTGCCAGCAGTGAATTTTGGTCTTACAATGAGCAGTTCTTC.

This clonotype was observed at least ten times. The CDR3 DNA reads as TGTGCCTGGAGTGCAATCGGGTACGAGCAGTACTTC. The encoded protein is CAWSAIGYEQYF. The chain is built from TRBV30 and TRBJ2-7; no clear D gene. CDR3 size: 12 residues. V was shortened by 1 base and J by 4 bases, with 8 bases between the two germline ends. Germline V CDR1 and CDR2: GTSNPN, SVGIG (reference sequence).

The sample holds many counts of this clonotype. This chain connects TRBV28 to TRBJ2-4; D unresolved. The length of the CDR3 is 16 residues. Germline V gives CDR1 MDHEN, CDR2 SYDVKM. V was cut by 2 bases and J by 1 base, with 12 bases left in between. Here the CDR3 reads CASSLMAILAKNIQYF. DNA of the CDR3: TGTGCCAGCAGTTTAATGGCCATTCTCGCCAAAAACATTCAGTACTTC.

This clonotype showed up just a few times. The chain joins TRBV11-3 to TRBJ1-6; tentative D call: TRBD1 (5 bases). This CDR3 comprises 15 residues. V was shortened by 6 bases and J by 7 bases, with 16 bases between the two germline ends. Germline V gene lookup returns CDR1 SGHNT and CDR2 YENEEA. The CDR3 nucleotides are TGTGCCAGCAGGTTTCGACCGGGACTAAATTCACCCCTCCACTTT. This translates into CASRFRPGLNSPLHF.

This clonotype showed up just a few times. The CDR3 reads CASSLGKGGNTGELFF. DNA of the CDR3: TGTGCCAGCAGTTTAGGAAAGGGAGGGAACACCGGGGAGCTGTTTTTT. J is TRBJ2-2 and V is TRBV27, with D perhaps matching TRBD2 (6 bases). The ends were cut back, 2 bases at V and 1 base at J, with 11 bases in the middle. CDR1 and CDR2 from the germline V gene are MNHEY and SMNVEV (reference sequence). The CDR3 contains 16 residues.

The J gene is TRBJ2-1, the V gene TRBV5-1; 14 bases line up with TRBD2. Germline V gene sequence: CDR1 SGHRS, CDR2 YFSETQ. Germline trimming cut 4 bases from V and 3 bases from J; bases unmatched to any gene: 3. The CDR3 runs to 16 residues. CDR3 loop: CASSTGLAGDYNEQFF. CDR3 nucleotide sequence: TGCGCCAGCAGCACGGGACTAGCGGGAGACTACAATGAGCAGTTCTTC.

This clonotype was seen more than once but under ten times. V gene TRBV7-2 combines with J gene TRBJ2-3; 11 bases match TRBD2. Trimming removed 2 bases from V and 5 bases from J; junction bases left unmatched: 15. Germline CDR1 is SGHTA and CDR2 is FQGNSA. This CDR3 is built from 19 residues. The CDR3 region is CASSLRGFKVAGGVDTQYF. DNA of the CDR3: TGTGCCAGCAGCTTAAGGGGATTCAAGGTAGCGGGAGGGGTAGATACGCAGTATTTT.

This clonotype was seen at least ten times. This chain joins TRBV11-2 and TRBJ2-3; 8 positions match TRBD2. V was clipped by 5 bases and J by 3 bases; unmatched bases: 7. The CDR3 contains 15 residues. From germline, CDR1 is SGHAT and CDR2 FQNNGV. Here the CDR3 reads CASSQSGSPTDTQYF. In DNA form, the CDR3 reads TGTGCCAGCAGCCAAAGCGGGAGCCCGACAGATACGCAGTATTTT.